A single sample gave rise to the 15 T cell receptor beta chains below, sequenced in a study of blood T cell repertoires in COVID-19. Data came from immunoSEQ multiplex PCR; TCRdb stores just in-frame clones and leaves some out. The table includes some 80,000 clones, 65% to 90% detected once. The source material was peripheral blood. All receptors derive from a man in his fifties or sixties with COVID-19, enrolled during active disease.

This CDR3 reads CASSSSGSYNEQFF. Here the CDR3 DNA reads TGTGCCAGCTCCTCTAGCGGGAGTTACAATGAGCAGTTCTTC. This chain links TRBV6-5 with TRBJ2-1; 10 positions match TRBD2. The germline V gene encodes CDR1 MNHEY and CDR2 SVGAGI. The junction had 5 bases not matched to a gene; V was cut back by 8 bases and J by 4 bases. The CDR3 is 14 amino acids.

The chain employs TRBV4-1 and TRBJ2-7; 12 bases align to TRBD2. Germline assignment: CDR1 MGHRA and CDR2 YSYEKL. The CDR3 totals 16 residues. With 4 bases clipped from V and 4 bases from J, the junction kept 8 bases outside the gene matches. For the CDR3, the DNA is TGCGCCAGCAGCCGCCTACTAGCGGGAGGATCTTACGAGCAGTACTTC. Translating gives CASSRLLAGGSYEQYF.

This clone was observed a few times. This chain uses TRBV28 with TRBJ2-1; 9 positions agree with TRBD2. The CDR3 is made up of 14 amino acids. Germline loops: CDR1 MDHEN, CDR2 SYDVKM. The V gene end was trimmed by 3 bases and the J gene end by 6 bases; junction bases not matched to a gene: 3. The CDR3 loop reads CASSLGREGNEQFF. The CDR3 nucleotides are TGTGCCAGCAGTTTGGGGCGGGAGGGCAATGAGCAGTTCTTC.

CDR3 bases: TGCAGCGTTGCCAGGGTTACGAACACCGGGGAGCTGTTTTTT. Encoded protein: CSVARVTNTGELFF. The rearrangement uses TRBV29-1 and TRBJ2-2, with D tentatively TRBD1 (5 bases). Germline assignment: CDR1 SQVTM and CDR2 ANQGSEA. This CDR3 region has 14 residues. Trimming left V 4 bases short and J 0 bases short, with 9 bases between.

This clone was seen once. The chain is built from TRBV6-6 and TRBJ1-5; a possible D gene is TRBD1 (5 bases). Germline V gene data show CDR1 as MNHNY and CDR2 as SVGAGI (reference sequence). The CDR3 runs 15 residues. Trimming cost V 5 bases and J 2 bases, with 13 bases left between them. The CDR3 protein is CASSSGAWGNQPQHF. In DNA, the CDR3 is TGTGCCAGCAGTAGCGGGGCCTGGGGCAATCAGCCCCAGCATTTT.

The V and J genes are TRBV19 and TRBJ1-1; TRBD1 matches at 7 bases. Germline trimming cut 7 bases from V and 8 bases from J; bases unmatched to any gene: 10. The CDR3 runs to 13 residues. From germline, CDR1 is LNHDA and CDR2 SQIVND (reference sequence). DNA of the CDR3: TGTGCCAGTACTCAAGACTGGGGACAGGAAGCTTTCTTT. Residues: CASTQDWGQEAFF.

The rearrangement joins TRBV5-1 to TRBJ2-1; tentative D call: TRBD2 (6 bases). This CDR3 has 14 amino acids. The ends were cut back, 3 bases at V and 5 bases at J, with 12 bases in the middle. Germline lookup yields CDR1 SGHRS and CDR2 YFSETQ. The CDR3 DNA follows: TGCGCCAGCAGCTGGAGAACGGGGGACAATGAGCAGTTCTTC. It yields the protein CASSWRTGDNEQFF.

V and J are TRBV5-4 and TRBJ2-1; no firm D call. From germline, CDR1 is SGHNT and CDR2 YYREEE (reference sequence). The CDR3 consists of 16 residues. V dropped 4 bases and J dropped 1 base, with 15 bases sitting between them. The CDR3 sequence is CASSPRSEPSYNEQFF. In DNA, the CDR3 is TGTGCCAGCAGCCCCCGGTCGGAGCCTTCCTACAATGAGCAGTTCTTC.

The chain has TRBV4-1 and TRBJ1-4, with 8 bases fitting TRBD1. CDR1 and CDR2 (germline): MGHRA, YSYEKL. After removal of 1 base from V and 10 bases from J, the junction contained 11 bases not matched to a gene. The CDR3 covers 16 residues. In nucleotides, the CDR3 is TGCGCCAGCAGCCAAGTCGGGGACAGGATGAGGGTAAAACTGTTTTTT. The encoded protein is CASSQVGDRMRVKLFF.

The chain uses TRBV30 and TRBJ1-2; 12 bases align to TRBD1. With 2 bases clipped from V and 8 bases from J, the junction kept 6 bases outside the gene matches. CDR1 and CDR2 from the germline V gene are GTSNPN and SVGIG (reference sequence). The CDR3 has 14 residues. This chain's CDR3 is CAWSSGQGAEGYTF. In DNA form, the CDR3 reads TGTGCCTGGAGTTCGGGACAGGGGGCGGAGGGCTACACCTTC. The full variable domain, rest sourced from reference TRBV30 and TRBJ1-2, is SQTIHQWPATLVQPVGSPLSLECTVEGTSNPNLYWYRQAAGRGLQLLFYSVGIGQISSEVPQNLSASRPQDRQFILSSKKLLLSDSGFYLCAWSSGQGAEGYTFGSGTRLTVV.

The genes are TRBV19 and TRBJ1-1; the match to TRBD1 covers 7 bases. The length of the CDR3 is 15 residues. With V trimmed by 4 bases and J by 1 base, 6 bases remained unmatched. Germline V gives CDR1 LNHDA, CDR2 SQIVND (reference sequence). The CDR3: CASSTRQGGNTEAFF. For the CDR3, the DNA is TGTGCCAGTAGTACCCGACAGGGCGGGAACACTGAAGCTTTCTTT. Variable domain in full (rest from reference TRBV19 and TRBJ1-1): DGGITQSPKYLFRKEGQNVTLSCEQNLNHDAMYWYRQDPGQGLRLIYYSQIVNDFQKGDIAEGYSVSREKKESFPLTVTSAQKNPTAFYLCASSTRQGGNTEAFFGQGTRLTVV.

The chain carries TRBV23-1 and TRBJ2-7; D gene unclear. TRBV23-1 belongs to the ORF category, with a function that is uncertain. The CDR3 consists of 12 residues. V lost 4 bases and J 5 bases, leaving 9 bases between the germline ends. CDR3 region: CASSPTRHEQYF. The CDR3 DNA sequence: TGCGCCAGCAGTCCCACGAGGCACGAGCAGTACTTC.

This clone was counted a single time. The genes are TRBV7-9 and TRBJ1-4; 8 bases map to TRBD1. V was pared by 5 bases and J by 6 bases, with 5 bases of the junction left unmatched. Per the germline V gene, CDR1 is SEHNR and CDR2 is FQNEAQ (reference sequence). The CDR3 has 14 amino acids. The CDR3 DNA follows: TGTGCCAGCAGCCCTCCAGGGGGCTATGAAAAACTGTTTTTT. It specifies CASSPPGGYEKLFF.

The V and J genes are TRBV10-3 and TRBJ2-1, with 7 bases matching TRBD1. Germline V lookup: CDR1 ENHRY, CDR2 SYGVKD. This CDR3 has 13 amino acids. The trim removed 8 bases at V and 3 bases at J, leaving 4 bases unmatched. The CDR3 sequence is CAIGTEYYNEQFF. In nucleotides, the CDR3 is TGTGCCATCGGGACAGAATACTACAATGAGCAGTTCTTC.

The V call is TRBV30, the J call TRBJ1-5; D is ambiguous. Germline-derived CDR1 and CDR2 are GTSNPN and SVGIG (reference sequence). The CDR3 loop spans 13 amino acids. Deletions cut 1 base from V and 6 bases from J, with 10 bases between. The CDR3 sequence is CAWSESIAQPQHF. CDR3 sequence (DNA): TGTGCCTGGAGTGAGAGTATAGCTCAGCCCCAGCATTTT.